These 24 T cell receptor beta chains share one sample of origin, sequenced in a study of blood T cell repertoires in COVID-19. Libraries were prepared by immunoSEQ multiplex PCR; TCRdb keeps only in-frame clonotypes and omits some of them. The table lists around 60,000 clones, over 60% of them singletons. Sequenced sample: peripheral blood. The receptor set was obtained from a woman in her seventies with COVID-19, enrolled during active disease.

V is TRBV7-9 and J is TRBJ2-5, with 16 bases that match TRBD2. The V gene's germline CDR1 is SEHNR and CDR2 FQNEAQ (reference sequence). J lost 5 bases, V lost 5 bases, and 8 bases had no gene match. The CDR3 runs to 17 residues. CDR3 in amino acids: CASSPGLAGGTWETQYF. The CDR3, as DNA: TGTGCCAGCAGCCCGGGACTAGCGGGAGGGACTTGGGAGACCCAGTACTTC.

The chain employs TRBV3-1 (or the pseudogene TRBV3-2) and TRBJ1-5; no clear D. This CDR3 has 15 amino acids. Germline CDR1 LGHDT, CDR2 YNNKEL (reference sequence). Between the trimmed V and J ends, which lost 4 bases and 0 bases, there was a span of 10 bases. Written as DNA, the CDR3 is TGTGCCAGCAGCCTCACAGCGGATAGCAATCAGCCCCAGCATTTT. It yields the protein CASSLTADSNQPQHF.

This clone was seen only a few times. The chain uses TRBV18 and TRBJ1-5, with TRBD1 identical over 8 bases. The CDR3 sequence is 15 residues long. CDR1 is KGHSH, CDR2 LQKENI, per germline. V dropped 3 bases and J dropped 2; count of bases not matched to a gene: 3. The CDR3 DNA follows: TGTGCCAGCTCACCCCAGGGGGCTGGCAATCAGCCCCAGCATTTT. It is translated as CASSPQGAGNQPQHF.

The rearrangement uses TRBV7-8 and TRBJ2-1, with D perhaps matching TRBD1 (6 bases). Trimming removed 3 bases at V and 2 bases at J, with 14 bases between. This CDR3 is 16 amino acids long. The germline gives CDR1 SGHVS, CDR2 FQNEAQ. CDR3 sequence: CASSFGYREPYNEQFF. The CDR3 region has the DNA TGTGCCAGCAGCTTCGGGTACAGGGAACCCTACAATGAGCAGTTCTTC.

This chain links TRBV6-1 with TRBJ2-3; D remains unclear. The CDR3 totals 12 residues. The V end lost 2 bases, the J end lost 5 bases, and 5 bases lay between the germline ends. The germline CDR1 and CDR2 sequences are MNHNS and SASEGT. This chain's CDR3 is CASSEFGDTQYF. In DNA, the CDR3 is TGTGCCAGCAGTGAATTCGGAGATACGCAGTATTTT.

The chain recombines TRBV4-1 with TRBJ2-4, with 7 bases that match TRBD1. Per germline, CDR1 MGHRA and CDR2 YSYEKL. Trimming removed 3 bases from V and 0 bases from J; junction bases left unmatched: 5. The CDR3 is 16 residues long. The CDR3 sequence is CASSHTNRGAKNIQYF. In nucleotides, the CDR3 is TGCGCCAGCAGCCACACCAACAGGGGAGCCAAAAACATTCAGTACTTC.

This rearrangement joins TRBV4-2 to TRBJ2-2, with TRBD1 matching 10 bases. This CDR3 region has 16 residues. Trimming took 4 bases from V and 3 from J; bases not matched to a gene: 5. Per the germline V gene, CDR1 is LGHNA and CDR2 is YNFKEQ. CDR3 nucleotide sequence: TGTGCCAGCAGCCCCGGACAGGGGGTTCACACCGGGGAGCTGTTTTTT. Protein: CASSPGQGVHTGELFF.

In its sample, this clone is medium-sized. This rearrangement joins TRBV19 to TRBJ2-1, with a tentative D call TRBD1 (6 bases). This CDR3 comprises 14 residues. V lost 5 bases and J 6 bases, leaving 14 bases between the germline ends. Germline-derived CDR1 and CDR2 are LNHDA and SQIVND (reference sequence). CDR3 nucleotide sequence: TGTGCCAGTAGTCTCGCAGTGGACAGCAATGAGCAGTTCTTC. Its translation: CASSLAVDSNEQFF.

V gene TRBV18 combines with J gene TRBJ2-7, with a weak D call TRBD1 (6 bases). With 3 bases removed from V and 5 bases from J, the gap between germline ends came to 11 bases. The CDR3 extends over 13 amino acids. Germline V gives CDR1 KGHSH, CDR2 LQKENI. CDR3 DNA sequence: TGTGCCAGCTCACCGGGTTACAGGGACGAGCAGTACGTC. This translates into CASSPGYRDEQYV.

The chain uses TRBV7-3 and TRBJ2-2; tentative D call: TRBD1 (6 bases). This CDR3 region has 17 residues. The germline gives CDR1 SGHTA, CDR2 FQGTGA. The V gene lost 3 bases and the J gene lost 2 bases, with 16 bases spanning the gap. The CDR3, as DNA: TGTGCCAGCAGCTTCGCCTACAGGGAGATAAACACCGGGGAGCTGTTTTTT. Translation: CASSFAYREINTGELFF.

The gene calls are TRBV6-2 or TRBV6-3 and TRBJ1-2; tentative D call: TRBD1 (5 bases). Trimming stripped 7 bases from V and 3 bases from J, with 18 bases between. The germline gives CDR1 MNHEY, CDR2 SVGEGT. There are 15 residues in the CDR3. In DNA, the CDR3 is TGTGCCAGCATGTACTCGGAACAGGCGGACTATGGCTACACCTTC. It yields the protein CASMYSEQADYGYTF.

This clone was seen more than once but under ten times. The chain couples TRBV29-1 to TRBJ1-5, with D possibly TRBD1 on 5 matching bases. CDR3 length: 14 residues. Germline values: CDR1 SQVTM, CDR2 ANQGSEA. Deletions cut 4 bases from V and 5 bases from J, with 15 bases between. CDR3 loop: CSVVVPGGDQPQHF. The DNA for the CDR3 is TGCAGCGTTGTTGTTCCGGGGGGGGATCAGCCCCAGCATTTT.

The chain is built from TRBV7-8 and TRBJ2-4, with D possibly being TRBD1 (5 bases). Trimming took off 5 bases at V and 0 bases at J, with 8 bases between the two ends. Germline V gives CDR1 SGHVS, CDR2 FQNEAQ. CDR3 length equals 14 residues. CDR3: CASSPTVAKNIQYF. The CDR3 DNA is TGTGCCAGCAGCCCGACAGTAGCCAAAAACATTCAGTACTTC. Full variable domain (remainder filled in from reference TRBV7-8 and TRBJ2-4): GAGVSQSPRYKVAKRGQDVALRCDPISGHVSLFWYQQALGQGPEFLTYFQNEAQLDKSGLPSDRFFAERPEGSVSTLKIQRTQQEDSAVYLCASSPTVAKNIQYFGAGTRLSVL.

This chain joins TRBV6-5 and TRBJ1-5; weak D call: TRBD1 (6 bases). The CDR3 length is 15 residues. Trimming took off 6 bases at V and 7 bases at J, with 19 bases between the two ends. Germline lookup yields CDR1 MNHEY and CDR2 SVGAGI. Here the CDR3 DNA reads TGTGCCAGCAGATCCTCCCCCAGGGGAAGCCAGCCCCAGCATTTT. Translated, it gives CASRSSPRGSQPQHF.

The chain recombines TRBV10-1 with TRBJ2-7; D might be TRBD2 (6 bases). The CDR3 has 13 amino acids. Between the trimmed V and J ends, which lost 0 bases and 7 bases, there was a span of 10 bases. The germline CDR1 and CDR2 sequences are WNHNN and SYGVQD (reference sequence). The CDR3 loop is CASSESRGGEQYV. CDR3 nucleotide sequence: TGCGCCAGCAGTGAGTCGCGGGGAGGAGAGCAGTACGTC.

This chain uses TRBV10-3 with TRBJ1-3, with no clear D. The V and J ends lost 0 bases and 0 bases respectively, with 12 bases between them. Germline CDR1 ENHRY, CDR2 SYGVKD. The CDR3 runs 17 residues. In DNA form, the CDR3 reads TGTGCCATCAGTGAGTCCCCAACATCAAGCTCTGGAAACACCATATATTTT. It encodes CAISESPTSSSGNTIYF.

This clone appeared a few times. The rearrangement joins TRBV6-5 to TRBJ1-1, with 10 bases identical to TRBD1. V gave up 4 bases and J gave up 11 bases; unmatched junction bases: 7. The CDR3 extends over 13 amino acids. Germline CDR1 and CDR2: MNHEY and SVGAGI. CDR3 DNA sequence: TGTGCCAGCAGTTCTCCCGGGACAGGGGTTGCTTTCTTT. Translation: CASSSPGTGVAFF.

The J gene is TRBJ1-2, the V gene TRBV2; 9 bases match TRBD1. The germline V gene encodes CDR1 SNHLY and CDR2 FYNNEI. The junction had 2 bases not matched to a gene; V was cut back by 8 bases and J by 4 bases. This CDR3 spans 12 amino acids. The CDR3 loop is CASWGQGYGYTF. For the CDR3, the DNA is TGTGCCAGCTGGGGACAGGGCTATGGCTACACCTTC.

This clone has only a few counts. V and J are TRBV11-2 and TRBJ2-2; 10 nucleotides agree with TRBD2. Germline trimming cut 2 bases from V and 6 bases from J; bases unmatched to any gene: 6. The CDR3 length is 16 residues. The germline V gene encodes CDR1 SGHAT and CDR2 FQNNGV. CDR3 amino acids: CASSLWGGLAPGELFF. The CDR3 DNA reads TGTGCCAGCAGCTTATGGGGGGGACTAGCGCCCGGGGAGCTGTTTTTT.

CDR3 sequence reads: CASSLGMRDRGRDTQYF. The CDR3 DNA sequence: TGCGCCAGCAGCTTGGGGATGAGGGACAGGGGGCGAGATACGCAGTATTTT. The chain has TRBV5-1 and TRBJ2-3; TRBD1 agrees at 12 bases. The CDR3 runs to 17 residues. Losses at the gene ends were 0 bases for V and 5 bases for J; bases not matched to a gene: 7. Germline-derived CDR1 and CDR2 are SGHRS and YFSETQ.

The chain carries TRBV5-1 and TRBJ2-1, with 8 nucleotides matching TRBD2. The CDR3 length is 16 residues. The V segment lost 0 bases and the J segment 2 bases; nucleotides outside the gene matches: 4. CDR1 and CDR2 (germline): SGHRS, YFSETQ. CDR3 in amino acids: CASSLVASGPYNEQFF. As DNA, the CDR3 is TGCGCCAGCAGCTTGGTGGCTAGCGGGCCCTACAATGAGCAGTTCTTC.

The chain is built from TRBV11-3 and TRBJ2-2, with 7 bases that match TRBD1. The CDR3 consists of 16 residues. The V and J ends lost 7 bases and 4 bases, in that order; junction bases with no gene match: 12. Germline CDR1 reads SGHNT; CDR2 reads YENEEA. CDR3 sequence: CASNPGGVRGTGELFF. DNA of the CDR3: TGTGCCAGCAACCCAGGGGGAGTTCGGGGCACCGGGGAGCTGTTTTTT.

CDR3: CASSIEERSTYEQYF. As DNA, the CDR3 is TGTGCCAGTAGTATAGAAGAGCGGTCGACCTACGAGCAGTACTTC. V usage is TRBV19 and J usage is TRBJ2-7, with TRBD2 as a possible D gene (5 bases). This CDR3 has 15 amino acids. V was clipped by 0 bases and J by 2 bases, with 11 bases between them. CDR1 is LNHDA, CDR2 SQIVND, per germline (reference sequence).

The chain couples TRBV7-9 to TRBJ2-3; 9 bases are shared with TRBD2. This CDR3 region has 18 residues. Germline CDR1 is SEHNR and CDR2 is FQNEAQ (reference sequence). Trimming cost V 5 bases and J 6 bases; bases outside gene matches: 18. CDR3 loop: CASSPKRRLAEPGDTQYF. Here the CDR3 DNA reads TGTGCCAGCAGCCCCAAACGCCGACTAGCGGAACCTGGGGATACGCAGTATTTT.